These T cell receptor beta chains were read from a single sample in a study of blood T cell repertoires in COVID-19. Clones were sequenced by immunoSEQ multiplex PCR, and TCRdb holds only the in-frame ones, with some missing. The sample has 150,000 to 200,000 clones, roughly 85% seen once. Sequenced sample: peripheral blood. The source of these receptors is a man in his 60s with acute or convalescent COVID-19. Both conserved end residues are part of each CDR3. The order of the fields is CDR3 length, D gene, clone size, V gene, J gene, CDR3 protein, CDR3 DNA. D genes are given only for firm matches. Some rows mark clone size as missing; the rest say once, few, many or name a class of expanded clone.

>16|TRBD2|NA|TRBV24-1|TRBJ2-5
CATSDLGSGSGETQYF
TGTGCCACCAGTGATTTGGGTAGCGGGAGTGGGGAGACCCAGTACTTC
>14|NA|NA|TRBV19|TRBJ2-7
CASSTVQIGNEQYF
TGTGCCAGTAGTACAGTCCAAATCGGGAACGAGCAGTACTTC
>14|TRBD2|NA|TRBV7-8|TRBJ2-7
CASSLGGRSYEQYF
TGTGCCAGCAGCTTAGGCGGGAGATCCTACGAGCAGTACTTC
>15|NA|NA|TRBV3-1/TRBV3-2|TRBJ1-1
CASSQSSGTNTEAFF
TGTGCCAGCAGCCAAAGCTCAGGGACAAACACTGAAGCTTTCTTT
>12|NA|NA|TRBV3-1/TRBV3-2|TRBJ1-1
CASGQAGAEAFF
TGTGCCAGCGGGCAGGCAGGGGCTGAAGCTTTCTTT
>15|NA|NA|TRBV5-4|TRBJ1-2
CASSPLEQANYGYTF
TGTGCCAGCAGCCCCCTAGAACAAGCTAACTATGGCTACACCTTC
>15|NA|few|TRBV7-9|TRBJ2-3
CASSLFVPSPDTQYF
TGTGCCAGCAGCTTATTTGTCCCCTCCCCGGATACGCAGTATTTT
>15|NA|NA|TRBV4-1|TRBJ1-2
CASSPATVGPYGYTF
TGCGCCAGCAGCCCCGCGACAGTTGGCCCCTATGGCTACACCTTC
>14|TRBD1|NA|TRBV7-2|TRBJ1-1
CASTDRGGNTEAFF
TGTGCCAGCACTGACAGGGGAGGGAACACTGAAGCTTTCTTT
>15|TRBD1|NA|TRBV5-4|TRBJ2-5
CASSYGQGTQETQYF
TGTGCCAGCAGCTACGGACAGGGGACCCAAGAGACCCAGTACTTC
>11|NA|once|TRBV29-1|TRBJ2-7
CSVATAYEQYF
TGCAGCGTCGCGACAGCCTACGAGCAGTACTTC
>14|TRBD1|NA|TRBV18|TRBJ2-5
CASSPGQGGETQYF
TGTGCCAGCTCACCGGGACAGGGAGGGGAGACCCAGTACTTC
>17|TRBD2|NA|TRBV28|TRBJ2-7
CASSLPLAGGPSYEQYF
TGTGCCAGCAGTTTGCCTCTAGCGGGAGGGCCCTCCTACGAGCAGTACTTC
>14|TRBD2|NA|TRBV28|TRBJ2-7
CASSSLAGVNEQYF
TGTGCCAGCAGTTCGCTAGCGGGAGTAAACGAGCAGTACTTC
>15|TRBD1|NA|TRBV6-5|TRBJ1-1
CASRNPSPGQGAAFF
TGTGCCAGCAGGAATCCCTCCCCGGGACAGGGGGCAGCTTTCTTT
>13|NA|few|TRBV6-4|TRBJ2-1
CASSDSSAGDQFF
TGTGCCAGCAGTGACTCATCGGCAGGCGACCAGTTCTTC